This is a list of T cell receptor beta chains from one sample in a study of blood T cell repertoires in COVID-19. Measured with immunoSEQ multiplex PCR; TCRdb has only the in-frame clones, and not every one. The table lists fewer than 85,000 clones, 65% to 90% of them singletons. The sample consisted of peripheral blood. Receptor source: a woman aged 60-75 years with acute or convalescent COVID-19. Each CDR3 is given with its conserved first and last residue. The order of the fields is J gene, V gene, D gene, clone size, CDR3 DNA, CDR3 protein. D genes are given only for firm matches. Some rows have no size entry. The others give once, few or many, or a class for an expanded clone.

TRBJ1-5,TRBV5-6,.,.,TGTGCCAGCAGCTTTAGTAATCAGCCCCAGCATTTT,CASSFSNQPQHF
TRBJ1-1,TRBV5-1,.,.,TGCGCCAGCAGCTTGACGGTAAACACTGAAGCTTTCTTT,CASSLTVNTEAFF
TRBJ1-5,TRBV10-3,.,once,TGTGCCATCAGTGACGGGGGCGGGGGTCAGCCCCAGCATTTT,CAISDGGGGQPQHF
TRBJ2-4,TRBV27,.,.,TGTGCCAGCAGTTTCCCCCAGACCAAAAACATTCAGTACTTC,CASSFPQTKNIQYF
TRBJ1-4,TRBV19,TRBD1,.,TGTGCCAGTAGTAAAACAGGGGGGAATGAAAAACTGTTTTTT,CASSKTGGNEKLFF
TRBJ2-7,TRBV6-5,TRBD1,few,TGTGCCAGCAGTCACACAGGGGGGATCTACGAGCAGTACTTC,CASSHTGGIYEQYF
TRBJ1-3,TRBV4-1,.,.,TGCGCCAGCAGCCATGACCAGGGGTCTGGAAACACCATATATTTT,CASSHDQGSGNTIYF
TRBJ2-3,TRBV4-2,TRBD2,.,TGTGCCAGCAGCCAAGTCGGAGGGACTAGCGGGGGGGTCACAGATACGCAGTATTTT,CASSQVGGTSGGVTDTQYF
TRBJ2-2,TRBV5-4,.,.,TGTGCCAGCAGGAGAGATACAGGGGGGGACACCGGGGAGCTGTTTTTT,CASRRDTGGDTGELFF
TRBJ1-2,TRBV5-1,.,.,TGCGCCAGCAGCTTGGGACAGCTCTGGGGCTACACCTTC,CASSLGQLWGYTF
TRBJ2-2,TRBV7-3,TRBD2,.,TGTGCCAGCAGCTTACTGGGCGGCCAGCGGGGGCAGACCGGGGAGCTGTTTTTT,CASSLLGGQRGQTGELFF
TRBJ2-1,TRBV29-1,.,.,TGCAGCGTTGTTACCACAAAGGGGAATGAGCAGTTCTTC,CSVVTTKGNEQFF
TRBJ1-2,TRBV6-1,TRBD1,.,TGTGCCAGCAGTGAACAGACAGGGGGCTACACCTTC,CASSEQTGGYTF
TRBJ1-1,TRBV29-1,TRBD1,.,TGCAGCGCGAGGGACAGGGGTATGAACACTGAAGCTTTCTTT,CSARDRGMNTEAFF
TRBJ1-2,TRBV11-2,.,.,TGTGCCAGCACTCCGGGGGGACCAAACTATGGCTACACCTTC,CASTPGGPNYGYTF
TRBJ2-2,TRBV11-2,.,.,TGTGCCAGCACCCAAGCCAGGTCATACGGGGAGCTGTTTTTT,CASTQARSYGELFF
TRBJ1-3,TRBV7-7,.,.,TGTGCCAGCAGCCCCCAGGGAGGGGTTGATGGAAACACCATATATTTT,CASSPQGGVDGNTIYF
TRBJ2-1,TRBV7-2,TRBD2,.,TGTGCCAGCAGCCCAAAGGGACTAGCGGATTCCTACAATGAGCAGTTCTTC,CASSPKGLADSYNEQFF
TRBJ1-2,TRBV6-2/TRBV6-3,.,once,TGTGCCAGCAGTTACAGGGACAAAGCTAACTATGGCTACACCTTC,CASSYRDKANYGYTF
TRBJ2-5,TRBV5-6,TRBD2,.,TGTGCCAGCAGCTCTCGACTAGCGGGGAATCAAGAGACCCAGTACTTC,CASSSRLAGNQETQYF
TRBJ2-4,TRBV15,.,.,TGTGCCACCAGCAGAGGGGGGCTAGCCAAAAACATTCAGTACTTC,CATSRGGLAKNIQYF
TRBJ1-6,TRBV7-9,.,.,TGTGCCAGCAGCTTCCTTAATTCACCCCTCCACTTT,CASSFLNSPLHF
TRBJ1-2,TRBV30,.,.,TGTGCCTGGAGTGTTTCCGGGGTGCATGGCTACACCTTC,CAWSVSGVHGYTF
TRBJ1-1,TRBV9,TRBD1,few,TGTGCCAGCAGCGTGTGGGGGACAGCCAACACTGAAGCTTTCTTT,CASSVWGTANTEAFF
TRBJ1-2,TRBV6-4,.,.,TGTGCCAGCAGCCCCGACGGGAACAACTATGGCTACACCTTC,CASSPDGNNYGYTF
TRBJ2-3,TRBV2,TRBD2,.,TGTGCCAGCAGCAGGACTAGCGGGGGGCCTAGCACAGATACGCAGTATTTT,CASSRTSGGPSTDTQYF